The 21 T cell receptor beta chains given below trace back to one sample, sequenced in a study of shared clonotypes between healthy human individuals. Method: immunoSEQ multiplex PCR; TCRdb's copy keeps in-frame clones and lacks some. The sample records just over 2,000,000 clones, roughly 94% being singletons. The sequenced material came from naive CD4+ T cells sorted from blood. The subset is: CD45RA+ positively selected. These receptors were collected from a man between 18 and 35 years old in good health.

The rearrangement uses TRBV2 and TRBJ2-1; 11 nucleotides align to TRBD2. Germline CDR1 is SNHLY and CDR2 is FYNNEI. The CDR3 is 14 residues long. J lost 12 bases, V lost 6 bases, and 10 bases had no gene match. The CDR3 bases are TGTGCCAGCAGAGGGACTAGCGGAGGAGGGGGGCAGTTCTTC. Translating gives CASRGTSGGGGQFF.

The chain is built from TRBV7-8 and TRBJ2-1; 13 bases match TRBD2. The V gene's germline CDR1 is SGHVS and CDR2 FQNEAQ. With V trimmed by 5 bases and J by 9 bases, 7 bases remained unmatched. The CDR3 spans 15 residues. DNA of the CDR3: TGTGCCAGCAGCCCGAGGACTAGCGGGAGCGGTGAGCAGTTCTTC. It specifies CASSPRTSGSGEQFF.

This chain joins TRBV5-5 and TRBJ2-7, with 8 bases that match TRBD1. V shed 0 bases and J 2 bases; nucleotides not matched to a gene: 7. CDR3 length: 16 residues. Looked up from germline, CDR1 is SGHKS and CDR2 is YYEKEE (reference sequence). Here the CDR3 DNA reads TGTGCCAGCAGCTTGGGCCCGACAGGGGTGGCCTACGAGCAGTACTTC. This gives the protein CASSLGPTGVAYEQYF.

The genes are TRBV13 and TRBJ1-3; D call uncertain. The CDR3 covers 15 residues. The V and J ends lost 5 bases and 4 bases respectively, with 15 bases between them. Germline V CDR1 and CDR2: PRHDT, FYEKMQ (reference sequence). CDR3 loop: CASSQSPGGGNTIYF. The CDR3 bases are TGTGCCAGCAGCCAGTCTCCGGGAGGAGGAAACACCATATATTTT.

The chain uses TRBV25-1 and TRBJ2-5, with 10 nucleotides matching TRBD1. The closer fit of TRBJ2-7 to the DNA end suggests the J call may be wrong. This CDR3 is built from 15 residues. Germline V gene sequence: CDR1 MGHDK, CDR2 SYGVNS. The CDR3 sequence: CASSASGTGVYEQYF. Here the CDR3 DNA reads TGTGCCAGCAGTGCTTCCGGGACAGGGGTCTACGAGCAGTACTTC.

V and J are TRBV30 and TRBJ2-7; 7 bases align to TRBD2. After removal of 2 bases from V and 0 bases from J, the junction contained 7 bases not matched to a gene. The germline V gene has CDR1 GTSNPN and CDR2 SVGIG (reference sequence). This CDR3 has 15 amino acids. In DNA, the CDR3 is TGTGCCTGGAGTCCAAGCGGGGTGTCCTCCTACGAGCAGTACTTC. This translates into CAWSPSGVSSYEQYF.

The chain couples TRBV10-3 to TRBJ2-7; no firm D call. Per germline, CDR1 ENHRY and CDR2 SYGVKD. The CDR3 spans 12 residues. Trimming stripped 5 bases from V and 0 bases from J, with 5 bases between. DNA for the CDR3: TGTGCCATCAGTCCTTACTCCTACGAGCAGTACTTC. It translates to CAISPYSYEQYF.

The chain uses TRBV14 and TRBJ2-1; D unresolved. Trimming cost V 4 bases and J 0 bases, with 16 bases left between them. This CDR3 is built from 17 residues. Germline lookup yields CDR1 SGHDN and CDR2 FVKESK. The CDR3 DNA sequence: TGTGCCAGCAGCCCTATGTTTTCAGTGAGCTCCTACAATGAGCAGTTCTTC. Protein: CASSPMFSVSSYNEQFF.

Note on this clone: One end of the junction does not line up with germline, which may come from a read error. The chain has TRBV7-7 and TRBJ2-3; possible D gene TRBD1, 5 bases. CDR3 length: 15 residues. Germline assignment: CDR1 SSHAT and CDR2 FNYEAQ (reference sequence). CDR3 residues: CASSSTRDRRDTQYF. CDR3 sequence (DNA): TGTGCTAGCAGCTCAACCAGGGATCGGAGAGATACGCAGTATTTT.

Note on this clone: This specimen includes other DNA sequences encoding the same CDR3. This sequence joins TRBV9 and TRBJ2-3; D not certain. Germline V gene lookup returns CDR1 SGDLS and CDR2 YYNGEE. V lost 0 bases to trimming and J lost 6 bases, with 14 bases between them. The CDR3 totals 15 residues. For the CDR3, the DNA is TGTGCCAGCAGCGTAGTGGCTAGTGGGGTGGATACGCAGTATTTT. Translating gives CASSVVASGVDTQYF. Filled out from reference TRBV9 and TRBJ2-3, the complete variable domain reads DSGVTQTPKHLITATGQRVTLRCSPRSGDLSVYWYQQSLDQGLQFLIQYYNGEERAKGNILERFSAQQFPDLHSELNLSSLELGDSALYFCASSVVASGVDTQYFGPGTRLTVL.

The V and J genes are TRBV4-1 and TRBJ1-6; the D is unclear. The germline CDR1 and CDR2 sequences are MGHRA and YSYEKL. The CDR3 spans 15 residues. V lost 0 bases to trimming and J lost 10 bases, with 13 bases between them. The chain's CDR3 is CASSQDSGYRSPLHF. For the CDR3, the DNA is TGCGCCAGCAGCCAAGATAGCGGGTATAGATCACCCCTCCACTTT.

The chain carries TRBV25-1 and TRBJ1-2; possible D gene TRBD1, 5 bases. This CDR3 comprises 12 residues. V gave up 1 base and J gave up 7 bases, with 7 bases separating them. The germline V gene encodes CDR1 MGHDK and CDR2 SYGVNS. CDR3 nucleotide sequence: TGTGCCAGCAGTGAATGGGGGGGTGGCTACACCTTC. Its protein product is CASSEWGGGYTF.

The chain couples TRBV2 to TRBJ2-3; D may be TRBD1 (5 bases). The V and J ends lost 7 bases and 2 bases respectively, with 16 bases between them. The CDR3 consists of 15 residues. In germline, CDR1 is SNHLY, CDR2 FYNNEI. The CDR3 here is CASTPHRSPTDTQYF. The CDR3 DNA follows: TGTGCCAGCACCCCTCACAGGAGCCCCACAGATACGCAGTATTTT.

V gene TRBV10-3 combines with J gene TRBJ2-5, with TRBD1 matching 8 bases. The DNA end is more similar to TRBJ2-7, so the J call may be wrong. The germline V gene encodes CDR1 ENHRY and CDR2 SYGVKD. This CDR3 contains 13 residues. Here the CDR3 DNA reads TGTGCCATCAGCTGGACAGGGTTAGACGAGCAGTACTTC. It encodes CAISWTGLDEQYF.

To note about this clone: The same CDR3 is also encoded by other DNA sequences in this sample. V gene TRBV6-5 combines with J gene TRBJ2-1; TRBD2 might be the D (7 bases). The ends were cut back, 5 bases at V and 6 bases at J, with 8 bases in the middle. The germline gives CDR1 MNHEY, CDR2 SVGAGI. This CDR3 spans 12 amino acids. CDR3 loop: CASSRGGNEQFF. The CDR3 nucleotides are TGTGCCAGCAGTAGGGGGGGCAATGAGCAGTTCTTC.

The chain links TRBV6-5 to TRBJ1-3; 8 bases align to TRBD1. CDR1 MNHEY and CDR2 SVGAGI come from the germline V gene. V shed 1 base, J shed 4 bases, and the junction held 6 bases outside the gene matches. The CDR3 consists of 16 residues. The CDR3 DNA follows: TGTGCCAGCAGTTACTTAGGACAGGGAACCGGAAACACCATATATTTT. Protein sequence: CASSYLGQGTGNTIYF.

CDR3 sequence reads: CASHGRGGNEKLFF. For the CDR3, the DNA is TGTGCCAGTCACGGCAGGGGAGGTAATGAAAAACTGTTTTTT. V is TRBV6-5 and J is TRBJ1-4, with D possibly matching TRBD1 (6 bases). CDR3 length: 14 residues. The ends were cut back, 9 bases at V and 4 bases at J, with 15 bases in the middle. CDR1 and CDR2 from the germline V gene are MNHEY and SVGAGI.

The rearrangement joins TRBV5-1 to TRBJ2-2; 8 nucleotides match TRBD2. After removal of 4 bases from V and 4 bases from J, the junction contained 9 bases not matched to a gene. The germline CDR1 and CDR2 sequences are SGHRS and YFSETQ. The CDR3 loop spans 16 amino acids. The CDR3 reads CASSPVGTRGTGELFF. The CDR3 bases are TGCGCCAGCAGCCCCGTCGGGACTAGGGGCACCGGGGAGCTGTTTTTT.

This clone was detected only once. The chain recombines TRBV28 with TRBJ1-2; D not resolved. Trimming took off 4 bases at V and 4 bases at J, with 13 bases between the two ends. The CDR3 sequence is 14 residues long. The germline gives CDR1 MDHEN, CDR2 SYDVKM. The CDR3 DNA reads TGTGCCAGCAGTTCCCCCTCGATTCCCTATGGCTACACCTTC. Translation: CASSSPSIPYGYTF.

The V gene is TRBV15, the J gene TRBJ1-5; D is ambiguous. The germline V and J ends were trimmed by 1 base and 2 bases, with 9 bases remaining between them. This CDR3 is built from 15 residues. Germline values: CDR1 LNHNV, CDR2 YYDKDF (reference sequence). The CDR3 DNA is TGTGCCACCAGCAGAGGGGAAACAGGCAATCAGCCCCAGCATTTT. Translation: CATSRGETGNQPQHF.

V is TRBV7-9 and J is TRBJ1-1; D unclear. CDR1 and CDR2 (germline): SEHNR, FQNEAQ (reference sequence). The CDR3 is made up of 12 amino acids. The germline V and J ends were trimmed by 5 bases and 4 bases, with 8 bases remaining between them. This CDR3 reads CASSPGVTEAFF. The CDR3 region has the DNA TGTGCCAGCAGCCCCGGAGTCACTGAAGCTTTCTTT.